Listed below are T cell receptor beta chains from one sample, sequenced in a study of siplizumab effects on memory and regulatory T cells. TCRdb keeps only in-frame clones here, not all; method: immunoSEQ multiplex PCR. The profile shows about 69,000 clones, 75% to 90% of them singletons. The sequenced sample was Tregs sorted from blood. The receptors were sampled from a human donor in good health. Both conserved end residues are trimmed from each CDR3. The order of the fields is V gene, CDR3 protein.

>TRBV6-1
ASRAGTGFYGYT
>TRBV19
ASSRQGARARGGETQY
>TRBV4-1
ASSQNQGGWTDTQY
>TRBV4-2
ASSADMNTEAF
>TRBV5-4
ASSFGGAGLETQY
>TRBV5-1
ASTMEGGTGNSPLH
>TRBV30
AWSAGGIYGYT
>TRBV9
ASSGGLAQYNEQF
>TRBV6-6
ASSGQGVYQPQH
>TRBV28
ASSLGQGQQETQY
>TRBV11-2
ASSLAGEQY
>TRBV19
ASSSRTGGRRYEQY
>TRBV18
ASSPEGRYEQY
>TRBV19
ASTLLGDRWNTEAF
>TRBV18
ASSSRPPARGQETQY
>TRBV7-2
ASSLNREVQF
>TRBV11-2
ASSPLLGLAGVEQY
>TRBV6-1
ASSEAGTLNTGELF
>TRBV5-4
ASSLGGGPLLY
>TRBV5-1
ASSLQGAEEQY
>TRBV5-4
ASSRPGQGFYEQY
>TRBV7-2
ASSLAVLGSYSNQPQH
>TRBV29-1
SVPSSMGETQY